Following are 20 T cell receptor beta chains from one sample sequenced in a study of CD8 T cells in ankylosing spondylitis. TCRdb re-called the 5' RACE reads through MiXCR, storing one row per CDR3 protein. The table shows around 230,000 distinct CDR3 sequences, with about 9.1% occurring only once. Sequencing was carried out using blood, either unsorted or a sorted T cell fraction (not recorded which). The receptors here all came from a male donor with ankylosing spondylitis or in good health (not recorded which).

Many counts were recorded for this clonotype. The chain employs TRBV5-1 and TRBJ1-2; the D gene is possibly TRBD1 (5 bases). Germline CDR1 reads SGHRS; CDR2 reads YFSETQ. The CDR3 extends over 12 amino acids. V was pared by 5 bases and J by 9 bases, with 14 bases between. For the CDR3, the DNA is TGCGCCAGCAGTGAACAGGCGGCCAGCTACACCTTC. Protein: CASSEQAASYTF.

The genes are TRBV7-2 and TRBJ2-1, with D hard to call. This CDR3 contains 13 residues. Germline V CDR1 and CDR2: SGHTA, FQGNSA. Trimming stripped 5 bases from V and 7 bases from J, with 12 bases between. For the CDR3, the DNA is TGTGCCAGCAGCAAAGCCCTGAGTAATGAGCAGTTCTTC. Translating it yields CASSKALSNEQFF.

This clonotype was observed many times. This sequence joins TRBV7-9 and TRBJ2-1; TRBD2 agrees at 12 bases. The CDR3 totals 16 residues. CDR1 SEHNR and CDR2 FQNEAQ come from the germline V gene (reference sequence). The V segment lost 6 bases and the J segment 10 bases; nucleotides outside the gene matches: 13. CDR3 sequence reads: CASSLILAGGLLEQFF. The CDR3 DNA sequence: TGTGCCAGCAGTTTGATACTAGCGGGAGGATTATTAGAGCAGTTCTTC.

This clonotype was seen more than once but under ten times. The chain joins TRBV9 to TRBJ2-4, with no clear D. This CDR3 has 15 amino acids. V shed 4 bases and J shed 1 base, with 12 bases lying between them. Per the germline V gene, CDR1 is SGDLS and CDR2 is YYNGEE. CDR3 in amino acids: CASSPPPGAKNIQYF. DNA for the CDR3: TGTGCCAGCAGCCCCCCCCCAGGTGCCAAAAACATTCAGTACTTC.

J is TRBJ2-2 and V is TRBV5-1; D gene uncertain. The germline V gene has CDR1 SGHRS and CDR2 YFSETQ. V lost 1 base to trimming and J lost 6 bases, with 7 bases between them. The CDR3 is 13 amino acids. CDR3 bases: TGCGCCAGCAGCTTGTCCCCCCCCGGGGAGCTGTTTTTT. Protein sequence: CASSLSPPGELFF.

This clonotype was seen ten or more times. The V call is TRBV4-1, the J call TRBJ2-7, with TRBD1 matching over 7 bases. Germline assignment: CDR1 MGHRA and CDR2 YSYEKL. After removal of 5 bases from V and 3 bases from J, the junction contained 7 bases not matched to a gene. CDR3 size: 14 residues. The CDR3, as DNA: TGCGCCAGCAGCATTCCCGGGACAGTCTACGAGCAGTACTTC. This sequence encodes CASSIPGTVYEQYF.

This clonotype showed up many times. The V and J genes are TRBV21-1 and TRBJ2-7. TRBV21-1 is classified as a pseudogene. The CDR3 runs 14 residues. This CDR3 reads CASSKSRSRYEQYF. CDR3 nucleotides: TGTGCCAGCAGCAAATCAAGGTCACGGTACGAGCAGTACTTC.

The chain joins TRBV27 to TRBJ2-1, with unresolved D. There are 14 residues in the CDR3. Germline assignment: CDR1 MNHEY and CDR2 SMNVEV (reference sequence). V was cut by 6 bases and J by 10 bases, with 19 bases left in between. CDR3: CASRTSSSPREQFF. The CDR3 DNA follows: TGTGCCAGCAGGACGTCTAGTAGTCCTAGGGAGCAGTTCTTC.

The sample holds many counts of this clonotype. The chain has TRBV27 and TRBJ1-1; D gene unclear. CDR1 and CDR2 from the germline V gene are MNHEY and SMNVEV (reference sequence). Trimming removed 4 bases at V and 5 bases at J, with 8 bases between. The CDR3 covers 12 residues. The CDR3, as DNA: TGTGCCAGCAGTTCGGGAGGGACTGAAGCTTTCTTT. Its translation: CASSSGGTEAFF.

This clonotype has ten or more counts. The rearrangement uses TRBV20-1 and TRBJ2-7, with D perhaps matching TRBD2 (6 bases). The V and J ends lost 0 bases and 3 bases respectively, with 18 bases between them. This CDR3 comprises 16 residues. Germline assignment: CDR1 DFQATT and CDR2 SNEGSKA (reference sequence). The CDR3 nucleotides read TGCAGTGCTAGAGATGCCCGGTCTAGCGTAGACTACGAGCAGTACTTC. It codes for CSARDARSSVDYEQYF.

J is TRBJ2-1 and V is TRBV6-1, with 10 bases aligning to TRBD1. In germline, CDR1 is MNHNS, CDR2 SASEGT. The CDR3 covers 13 residues. V was clipped by 6 bases and J by 8 bases; unmatched bases: 4. The CDR3 here is CASSGTGDDEQFF. CDR3 nucleotide sequence: TGTGCCAGCAGCGGGACAGGGGACGATGAGCAGTTCTTC.

The sample holds a few counts of this clonotype. This chain joins TRBV7-9 and TRBJ2-1; the D is unclear. Germline V gene data show CDR1 as SEHNR and CDR2 as FQNEAQ (reference sequence). This CDR3 spans 15 amino acids. Trimming removed 0 bases from V and 0 bases from J, with 6 bases in between. CDR3 coding DNA: TGTGCCAGCAGCTTAGCGAGTGCCTCCTACAATGAGCAGTTCTTC. It is translated as CASSLASASYNEQFF. Combining the CDR3 with reference TRBV7-9 and TRBJ2-1 gives the whole variable domain DTGVSQNPRHKITKRGQNVTFRCDPISEHNRLYWYRQTLGQGPEFLTYFQNEAQLEKSRLLSDRFSAERPKGSFSTLEIQRTEQGDSAMYLCASSLASASYNEQFFGPGTRLTVL.

This clonotype was recorded many times. This chain links TRBV20-1 with TRBJ2-1; possibly TRBD1 for D (5 bases). The V gene lost 0 bases and the J gene lost 3 bases, with 6 bases spanning the gap. Germline V gives CDR1 DFQATT, CDR2 SNEGSKA (reference sequence). The CDR3 covers 13 residues. CDR3 sequence: CSARDRGYNEQFF. The CDR3 DNA reads as TGCAGTGCTAGAGATAGGGGCTACAATGAGCAGTTCTTC.

This clonotype was counted a few times. V usage is TRBV19 and J usage is TRBJ1-2, with 11 positions matching TRBD1. This CDR3 spans 17 amino acids. Germline trimming cut 9 bases from V and 2 bases from J; bases unmatched to any gene: 14. The V gene's germline CDR1 is LNHDA and CDR2 SQIVND (reference sequence). The CDR3 spells CASADRGRPTGNYGYTF. The CDR3 DNA reads TGTGCCAGCGCGGACAGGGGGCGTCCGACAGGGAACTATGGCTACACCTTC.

This clonotype was recorded many times. V is TRBV19 and J is TRBJ2-3; 11 positions match TRBD2. Germline trimming cut 6 bases from V and 4 bases from J; bases unmatched to any gene: 9. Germline V gene sequence: CDR1 LNHDA, CDR2 SQIVND (reference sequence). The CDR3 covers 16 residues. CDR3 bases: TGTGCCAGTAGCGCCACTAGCGGGAGTGCGGCAGATACGCAGTATTTT. This encodes CASSATSGSAADTQYF.

This clonotype showed up just a few times. V gene TRBV12-3 or TRBV12-4 combines with J gene TRBJ2-2; the match to TRBD1 covers 7 bases. J gave up 4 bases and V 5 bases, and 10 bases lay outside the gene matches. The CDR3 is made up of 16 amino acids. The CDR3 sequence is CASSPPGTASTGELFF. CDR3 DNA: TGTGCCAGCAGTCCACCCGGGACAGCCTCCACCGGGGAGCTGTTTTTT.

This clonotype was counted ten times or more. V gene TRBV5-1 combines with J gene TRBJ2-1, with 10 bases fitting TRBD2. CDR1 and CDR2 from the germline V gene are SGHRS and YFSETQ. With 4 bases clipped from V and 1 base from J, the junction kept 11 bases outside the gene matches. The length of the CDR3 is 18 residues. The CDR3 spells CASSTRASGSGSYNEQFF. The CDR3 DNA is TGCGCCAGCAGCACCAGAGCTAGCGGGAGCGGATCCTACAATGAGCAGTTCTTC.

This chain uses TRBV30 with TRBJ2-3; no definite D call. Germline CDR1 is GTSNPN and CDR2 is SVGIG (reference sequence). The V end lost 0 bases, the J end lost 5 bases, and 6 bases lay between the germline ends. CDR3 length: 12 amino acids. The CDR3 is CAWSVMGDTQYF. Written as DNA, the CDR3 is TGTGCCTGGAGTGTAATGGGAGATACGCAGTATTTT.

This clonotype was seen at least ten times. The gene calls are TRBV6-5 and TRBJ1-5; 7 bases fit TRBD1. Trimming took 0 bases from V and 5 from J; bases not matched to a gene: 4. This CDR3 is built from 15 residues. Per germline, CDR1 MNHEY and CDR2 SVGAGI. CDR3 loop: CASSYSNQGDQPQHF. CDR3 nucleotide sequence: TGTGCCAGCAGTTACTCAAATCAGGGGGATCAGCCCCAGCATTTT.

This clonotype was found many times. The chain carries TRBV7-8 and TRBJ2-1; 7 nucleotides agree with TRBD1. CDR1 and CDR2 (germline): SGHVS, FQNEAQ. The CDR3 extends over 15 amino acids. After removal of 5 bases from V and 0 bases from J, the junction contained 4 bases not matched to a gene. The CDR3 loop is CASSGTVSSYNEQFF. DNA for the CDR3: TGTGCCAGCAGCGGGACAGTGAGCTCCTACAATGAGCAGTTCTTC.